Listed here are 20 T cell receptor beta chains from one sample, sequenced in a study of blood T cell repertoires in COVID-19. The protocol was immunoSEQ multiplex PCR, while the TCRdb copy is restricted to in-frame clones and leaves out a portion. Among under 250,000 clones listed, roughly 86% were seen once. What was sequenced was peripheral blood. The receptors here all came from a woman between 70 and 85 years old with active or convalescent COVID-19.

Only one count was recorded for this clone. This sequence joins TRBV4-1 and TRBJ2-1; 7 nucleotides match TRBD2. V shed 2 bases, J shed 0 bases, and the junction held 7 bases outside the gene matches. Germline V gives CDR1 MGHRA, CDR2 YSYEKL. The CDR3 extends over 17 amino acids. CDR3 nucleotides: TGCGCCAGCAGCCAACCCGGGAGGCCGAGCTCCTACAATGAGCAGTTCTTC. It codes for CASSQPGRPSSYNEQFF.

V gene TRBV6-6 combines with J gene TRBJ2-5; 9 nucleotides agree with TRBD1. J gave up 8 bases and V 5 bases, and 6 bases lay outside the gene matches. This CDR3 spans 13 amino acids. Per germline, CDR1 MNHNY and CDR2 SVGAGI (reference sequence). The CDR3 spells CASSPGDRVTQYF. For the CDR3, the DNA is TGTGCCAGCAGTCCCGGGGACAGGGTAACCCAGTACTTC.

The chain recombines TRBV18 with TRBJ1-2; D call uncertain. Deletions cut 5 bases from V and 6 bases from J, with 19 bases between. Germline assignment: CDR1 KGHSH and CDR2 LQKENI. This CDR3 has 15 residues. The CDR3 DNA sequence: TGTGCCAGCTCAGCAAGGTCGGGAGTAGAAGATGGCTACACCTTC. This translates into CASSARSGVEDGYTF.

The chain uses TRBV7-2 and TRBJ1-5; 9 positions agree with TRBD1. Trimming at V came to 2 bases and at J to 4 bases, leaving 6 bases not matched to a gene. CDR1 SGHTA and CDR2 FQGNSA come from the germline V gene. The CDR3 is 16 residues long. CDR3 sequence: CASSLNRGLINQPQHF. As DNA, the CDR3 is TGTGCCAGCAGCTTAAACAGGGGGCTGATTAATCAGCCCCAGCATTTT.

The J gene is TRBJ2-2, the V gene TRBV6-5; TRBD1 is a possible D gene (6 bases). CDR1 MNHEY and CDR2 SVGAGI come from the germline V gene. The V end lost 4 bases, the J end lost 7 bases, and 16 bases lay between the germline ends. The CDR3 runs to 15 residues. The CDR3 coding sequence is TGTGCCAGCAGTTCCCCAGGGGCGCATAACGGGGAGCTGTTTTTT. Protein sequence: CASSSPGAHNGELFF.

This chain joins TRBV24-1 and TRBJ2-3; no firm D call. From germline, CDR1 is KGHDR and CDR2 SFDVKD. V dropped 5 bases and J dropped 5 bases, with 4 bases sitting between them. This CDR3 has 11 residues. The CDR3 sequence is CATSVQDTQYF. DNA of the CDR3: TGTGCCACCAGTGTCCAAGATACGCAGTATTTT.

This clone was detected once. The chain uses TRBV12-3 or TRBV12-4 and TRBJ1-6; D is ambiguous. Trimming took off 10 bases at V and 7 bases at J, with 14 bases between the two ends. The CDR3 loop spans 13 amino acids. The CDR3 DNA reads TGTGCCACCTCACGGACTGGCAATTCACCCCTCCACTTT. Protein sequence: CATSRTGNSPLHF.

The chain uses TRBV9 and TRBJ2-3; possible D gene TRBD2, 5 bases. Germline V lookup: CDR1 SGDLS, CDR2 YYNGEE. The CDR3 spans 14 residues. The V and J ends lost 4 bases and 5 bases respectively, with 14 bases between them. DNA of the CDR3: TGTGCCAGCAGCCCCGTCCTCCGGGGAGATACGCAGTATTTT. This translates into CASSPVLRGDTQYF.

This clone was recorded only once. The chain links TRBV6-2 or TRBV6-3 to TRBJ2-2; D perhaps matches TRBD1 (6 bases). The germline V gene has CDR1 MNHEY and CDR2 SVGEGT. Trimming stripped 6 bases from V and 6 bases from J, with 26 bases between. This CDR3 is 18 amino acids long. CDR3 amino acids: CASSLSGPGSGTPGELFF. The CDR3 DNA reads TGTGCCAGCAGCCTCTCTGGGCCCGGCTCGGGGACACCCGGGGAGCTGTTTTTT.

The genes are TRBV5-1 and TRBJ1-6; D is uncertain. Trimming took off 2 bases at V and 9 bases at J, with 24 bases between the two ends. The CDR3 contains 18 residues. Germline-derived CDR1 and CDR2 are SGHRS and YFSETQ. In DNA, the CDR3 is TGCGCCAGCAGCTTCCTCCCGACCGAGACTCCCGGCAGTTCACCCCTCCACTTT. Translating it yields CASSFLPTETPGSSPLHF.

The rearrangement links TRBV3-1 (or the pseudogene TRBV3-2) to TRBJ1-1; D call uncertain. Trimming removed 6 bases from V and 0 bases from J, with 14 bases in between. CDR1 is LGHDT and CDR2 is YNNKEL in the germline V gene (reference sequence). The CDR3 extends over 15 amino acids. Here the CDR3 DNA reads TGTGCCAGCAGTCGAAGAGGGCGGATGAACACTGAAGCTTTCTTT. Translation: CASSRRGRMNTEAFF.

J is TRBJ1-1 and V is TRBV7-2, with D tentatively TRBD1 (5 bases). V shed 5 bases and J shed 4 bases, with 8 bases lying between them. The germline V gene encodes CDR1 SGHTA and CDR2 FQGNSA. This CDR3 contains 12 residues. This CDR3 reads CASSIRGTEAFF. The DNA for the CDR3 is TGTGCCAGCAGCATAAGGGGCACTGAAGCTTTCTTT.

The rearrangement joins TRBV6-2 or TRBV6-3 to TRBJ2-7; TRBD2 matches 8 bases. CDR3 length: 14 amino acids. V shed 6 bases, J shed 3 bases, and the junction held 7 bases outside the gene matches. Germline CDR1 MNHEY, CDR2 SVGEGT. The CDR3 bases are TGTGCCAGCAGCCGGGGGGGGCGCGTCTACGAGCAGTACTTC. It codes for CASSRGGRVYEQYF.

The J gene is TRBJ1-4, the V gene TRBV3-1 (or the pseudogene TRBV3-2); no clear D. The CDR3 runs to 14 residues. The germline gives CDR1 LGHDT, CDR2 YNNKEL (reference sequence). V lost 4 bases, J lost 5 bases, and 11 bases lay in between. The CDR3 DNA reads TGTGCCAGCAGCCCGGGGTGGGTAAATGAAAAACTGTTTTTT. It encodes CASSPGWVNEKLFF.

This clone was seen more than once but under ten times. DNA of the CDR3: TGTGCCAGCAGCTCCCGGACAGGGCAACTCTATGGCTACACCTTC. This sequence encodes CASSSRTGQLYGYTF. The V gene is TRBV7-2, the J gene TRBJ1-2; 8 nucleotides match TRBD1. V lost 4 bases to trimming and J lost 4 bases; unmatched junction nucleotides: 8. This CDR3 comprises 15 residues. Germline assignment: CDR1 SGHTA and CDR2 FQGNSA.

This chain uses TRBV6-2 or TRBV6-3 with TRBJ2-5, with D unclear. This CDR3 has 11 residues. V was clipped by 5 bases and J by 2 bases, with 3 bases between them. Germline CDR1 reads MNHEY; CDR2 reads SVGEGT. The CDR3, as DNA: TGTGCCAGCAGTCGTCAAGAGACCCAGTACTTC. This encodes CASSRQETQYF.

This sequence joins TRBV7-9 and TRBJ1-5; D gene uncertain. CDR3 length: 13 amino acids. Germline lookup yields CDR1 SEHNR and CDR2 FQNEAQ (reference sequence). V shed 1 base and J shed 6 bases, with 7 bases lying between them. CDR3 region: CASSLVVGQPQHF. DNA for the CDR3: TGTGCCAGCAGCTTAGTAGTCGGTCAGCCCCAGCATTTT. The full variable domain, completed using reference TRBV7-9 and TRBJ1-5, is DTGVSQNPRHKITKRGQNVTFRCDPISEHNRLYWYRQTLGQGPEFLTYFQNEAQLEKSRLLSDRFSAERPKGSFSTLEIQRTEQGDSAMYLCASSLVVGQPQHFGDGTRLSIL.

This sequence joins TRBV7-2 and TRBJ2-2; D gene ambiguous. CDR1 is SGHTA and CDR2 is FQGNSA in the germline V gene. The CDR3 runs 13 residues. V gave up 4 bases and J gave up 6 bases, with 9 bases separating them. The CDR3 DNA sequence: TGTGCCAGCAGCTCCCAGGTGCCCGGGGAGCTGTTTTTT. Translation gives CASSSQVPGELFF.

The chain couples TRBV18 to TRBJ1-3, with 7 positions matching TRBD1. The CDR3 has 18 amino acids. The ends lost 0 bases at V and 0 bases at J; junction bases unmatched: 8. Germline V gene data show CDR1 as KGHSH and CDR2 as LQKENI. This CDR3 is CASSPPNRGQSSGNTIYF. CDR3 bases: TGTGCCAGCTCACCACCTAACAGGGGACAAAGCTCTGGAAACACCATATATTTT.

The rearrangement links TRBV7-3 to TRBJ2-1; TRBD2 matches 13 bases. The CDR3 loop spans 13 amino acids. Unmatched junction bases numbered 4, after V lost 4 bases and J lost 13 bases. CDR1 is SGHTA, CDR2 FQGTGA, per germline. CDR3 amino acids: CASSSGLAGYQFF. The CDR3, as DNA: TGTGCCAGCAGCTCGGGACTAGCGGGGTACCAGTTCTTC.